Below are 5 T cell receptor beta chains sequenced from a single sample in a study of cytomegalovirus exposure and HLA in healthy donors. Some clones are missing from TCRdb's copy, which holds only in-frame ones; the method was immunoSEQ multiplex PCR. The sample lists under 250,000 clones; about 89% were seen once. The sample taken for sequencing was PBMCs. The receptors were sampled from a woman younger than 35 in good health and CMV-seronegative.

The CDR3 coding sequence is TGTGCCAGCAGCTTGGGGGGGCTAGCGGACTACAATGAGCAGTTCTTC. This sequence encodes CASSLGGLADYNEQFF. The J gene is TRBJ2-1, the V gene TRBV11-3; maybe TRBD2 (7 bases). V lost 3 bases and J lost 3, with 15 bases in between. The CDR3 is 16 residues long. Germline V CDR1 and CDR2: SGHNT, YENEEA.

V gene TRBV18 combines with J gene TRBJ1-2; 9 positions agree with TRBD1. Germline V lookup: CDR1 KGHSH, CDR2 LQKENI. The CDR3 totals 14 residues. The J segment lost 6 bases and the V segment lost 5 bases, leaving 7 bases of the junction unmatched. CDR3 nucleotides: TGTGCCAGCTCAGGGACAGGGATGTCAGATGGCTACACCTTC. It codes for CASSGTGMSDGYTF.

The V gene is TRBV14, the J gene TRBJ2-2; 11 bases agree with TRBD2. The CDR3 loop spans 19 amino acids. Germline V gives CDR1 SGHDN, CDR2 FVKESK. The junction had 10 bases not matched to a gene; V was cut back by 4 bases and J by 0 bases. The chain's CDR3 is CASSLGPLGLAANTGELFF. DNA for the CDR3: TGTGCCAGCAGCCTCGGCCCCTTGGGACTAGCGGCGAACACCGGGGAGCTGTTTTTT.

The chain recombines TRBV6-5 with TRBJ2-7, with D unresolved. CDR3 length: 13 amino acids. Germline V gene lookup returns CDR1 MNHEY and CDR2 SVGAGI. The V end lost 4 bases, the J end lost 3 bases, and 10 bases lay between the germline ends. DNA of the CDR3: TGTGCCAGCAGTTGGAGAGGCGGCTACGAGCAGTACTTC. This codes for CASSWRGGYEQYF.

V is TRBV27 and J is TRBJ1-1; 7 bases match TRBD1. CDR3 length: 14 amino acids. CDR1 is MNHEY and CDR2 is SMNVEV in the germline V gene (reference sequence). Losses at the gene ends were 5 bases for V and 5 bases for J; bases not matched to a gene: 8. Here the CDR3 reads CASSLGTEGTEAFF. In DNA form, the CDR3 reads TGTGCCAGCAGTCTAGGGACAGAGGGGACTGAAGCTTTCTTT.